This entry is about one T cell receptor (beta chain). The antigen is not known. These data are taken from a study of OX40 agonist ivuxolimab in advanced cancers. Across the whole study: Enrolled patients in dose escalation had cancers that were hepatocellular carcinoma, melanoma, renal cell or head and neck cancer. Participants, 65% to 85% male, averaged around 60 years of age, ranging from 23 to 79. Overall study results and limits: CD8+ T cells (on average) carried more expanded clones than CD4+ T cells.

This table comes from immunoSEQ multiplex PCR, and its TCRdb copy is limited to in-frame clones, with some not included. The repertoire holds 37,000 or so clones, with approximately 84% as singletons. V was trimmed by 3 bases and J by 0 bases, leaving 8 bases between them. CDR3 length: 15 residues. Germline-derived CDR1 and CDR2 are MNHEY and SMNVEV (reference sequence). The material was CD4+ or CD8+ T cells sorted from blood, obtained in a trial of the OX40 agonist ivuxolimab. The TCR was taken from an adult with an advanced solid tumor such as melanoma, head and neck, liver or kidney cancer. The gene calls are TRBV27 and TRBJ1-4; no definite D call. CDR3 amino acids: CASSLTVATNEKLFF. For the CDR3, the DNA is TGTGCCAGCAGTTTGACGGTTGCAACTAATGAAAAACTGTTTTTT.